These 9 T cell receptor beta chains were sequenced from one sample in a study of T cell repertoires in aging, cancer and after chemotherapy. The template was genomic DNA from peripheral blood, not RNA. Multiplex touch-down PCR with TRB-A/B primers amplified rearranged V-D-J TRB sequences. TCRdb redid the calling of the multiplex PCR reads with MiXCR, one entry per CDR3 protein. The sample contains about 12,000 distinct CDR3 sequences, approximately 30% of which appear only once. Sequenced input: blood. The receptor source for this set is a human donor with a blood cancer.

In the case of this clonotype: A much bigger clone sits one base away, suggesting this may be a read error. The rearrangement links TRBV19 to TRBJ1-6; unclear D gene. V lost 8 bases and J lost 7, with 9 bases in between. The germline CDR1 and CDR2 sequences are LNHDA and SQIVND (reference sequence). The CDR3 runs to 12 residues. The CDR3 region has the DNA TGTGCCAGTGGTAAGTGGAATTCACCCCTCCACTTT. It encodes CASGKWNSPLHF.

This clonotype came up many times. The chain uses TRBV13 and TRBJ1-2; D unclear. The V end lost 0 bases, the J end lost 4 bases, and 6 bases lay between the germline ends. Germline-derived CDR1 and CDR2 are PRHDT and FYEKMQ (reference sequence). The length of the CDR3 is 13 residues. CDR3 DNA sequence: TGTGCCAGCAGCTTAGGAGGGATCTATGGCTACACCTTC. It translates to CASSLGGIYGYTF.

In its sample, this clonotype is medium-sized. The J gene is TRBJ2-3, the V gene TRBV6-5; no definite D call. The V gene's germline CDR1 is MNHEY and CDR2 SVGAGI. CDR3 length: 13 amino acids. Between the trimmed V and J ends, which lost 4 bases and 6 bases, there was a span of 11 bases. The CDR3, as DNA: TGTGCCAGCAGTTTCAACCCCAGGGATACGCAGTATTTT. Translated: CASSFNPRDTQYF.

V and J are TRBV6-6 and TRBJ2-7; 7 nucleotides align to TRBD1. Per the germline V gene, CDR1 is MNHNY and CDR2 is SVGAGI (reference sequence). V trimming: 5 bases; J trimming: 6 bases; junction bases outside the gene matches: 16. The CDR3 has 16 residues. The CDR3 bases are TGTGCCAGCAGTCCTGACAGGGCCGAGGATTATTTCGAGCAGTACTTC. Its translation is CASSPDRAEDYFEQYF.

By share, this clonotype counts as medium-sized. The genes are TRBV19 and TRBJ1-3; the D is unclear. This CDR3 contains 13 residues. V was trimmed by 10 bases and J by 0 bases, leaving 10 bases between them. Germline V gives CDR1 LNHDA, CDR2 SQIVND (reference sequence). The CDR3 loop reads CATGPTSGNTIYF. DNA of the CDR3: TGTGCCACCGGCCCCACCTCTGGAAACACCATATATTTT.

Judged by abundance, this clonotype is medium-sized. This chain uses TRBV6-2 or TRBV6-3 with TRBJ2-7; the D gene is possibly TRBD1 (6 bases). This CDR3 has 15 amino acids. V was shortened by 5 bases and J by 4 bases, with 18 bases between the two germline ends. Germline V gene sequence: CDR1 MNHEY, CDR2 SVGEGT. CDR3 nucleotides: TGTGCCAGCAGTCCCTTAGGCCAGGGGACGTACGAGCAGTACGTC. Protein sequence: CASSPLGQGTYEQYV.

The CDR3 loop is CASLLSSYNEQFF. Here the CDR3 DNA reads TGTGCCAGCCTACTAAGCTCCTACAATGAGCAGTTCTTC. The genes are TRBV12-3 or TRBV12-4 and TRBJ2-1; D is ambiguous. The CDR3 has 13 residues. Trimming took 8 bases from V and 0 from J, leaving 8 bases between them.

This chain connects TRBV6-6 to TRBJ1-1, with TRBD1 matching over 8 bases. Per the germline V gene, CDR1 is MNHNY and CDR2 is SVGAGI (reference sequence). The length of the CDR3 is 14 residues. V shed 5 bases, J shed 4 bases, and the junction held 6 bases outside the gene matches. The CDR3 sequence is CASSVFTGGTEAFF. The CDR3 DNA is TGTGCCAGCAGTGTTTTCACAGGGGGCACTGAAGCTTTCTTT.

This clonotype was found a few times. The chain uses TRBV20-1 and TRBJ2-7; the match to TRBD2 covers 7 bases. From germline, CDR1 is DFQATT and CDR2 SNEGSKA (reference sequence). CDR3 length: 14 residues. The trim removed 7 bases at V and 1 base at J, leaving 10 bases unmatched. The chain's CDR3 is CSVVGASGSYEQYF. In DNA, the CDR3 is TGCAGTGTCGTTGGGGCTAGCGGATCCTACGAGCAGTACTTC.